This is a list of T cell receptor beta chains from one sample in a study of blood T cell repertoires in COVID-19. Measured with immunoSEQ multiplex PCR; TCRdb has only the in-frame clones, and not every one. The sample consists of around 310,000 clones, 90% of them appearing once. Material for sequencing was peripheral blood. The receptors derive from a woman aged 25-40 years with COVID-19, enrolled during active disease. Each CDR3 is given with its conserved first and last residue. The D gene is left open where the match is weak. Some rows have no size entry. The others give once, few or many, or a class for an expanded clone.

cdr3_aa: CASSLAGTGGAVQPQHF; cdr3_nt: TGTGCCAGCAGCTTAGCCGGGACAGGGGGCGCAGTTCAGCCCCAGCATTTT; d_call: TRBD1; j_call: TRBJ1-5; v_call: TRBV7-9; clone_size: NA
cdr3_aa: CASSVGGQGAEDGYTF; cdr3_nt: TGTGCCAGCAGCGTAGGGGGACAGGGGGCGGAAGATGGCTACACCTTC; d_call: TRBD1; j_call: TRBJ1-2; v_call: TRBV9; clone_size: NA
cdr3_aa: CASSPQGGQTYEQYF; cdr3_nt: TGTGCCAGCAGCCCTCAGGGGGGTCAAACCTACGAGCAGTACTTC; d_call: NA; j_call: TRBJ2-7; v_call: TRBV9; clone_size: NA
cdr3_aa: CASSQVLGGELETQYF; cdr3_nt: TGTGCCAGCAGCCAAGTGTTGGGAGGGGAGTTAGAGACCCAGTACTTC; d_call: TRBD2; j_call: TRBJ2-5; v_call: TRBV3-1/TRBV3-2; clone_size: NA
cdr3_aa: CASSLATSRVETQYF; cdr3_nt: TGCGCCAGCAGCTTGGCCACTAGCCGGGTTGAGACCCAGTACTTC; d_call: NA; j_call: TRBJ2-5; v_call: TRBV5-1; clone_size: NA
cdr3_aa: CASSLKGGGKNEQFF; cdr3_nt: TGTGCCAGCAGCTTAAAAGGGGGAGGGAAGAATGAGCAGTTCTTC; d_call: NA; j_call: TRBJ2-1; v_call: TRBV7-3; clone_size: NA
cdr3_aa: CASSLEGGRAKPPLHF; cdr3_nt: TGTGCCAGCAGCTTAGAGGGTGGCAGGGCCAAGCCACCCCTCCACTTT; d_call: NA; j_call: TRBJ1-6; v_call: TRBV7-9; clone_size: NA
cdr3_aa: CASSPEPQGTNEKLFF; cdr3_nt: TGTGCCAGCTCACCAGAGCCACAGGGAACTAATGAAAAACTGTTTTTT; d_call: NA; j_call: TRBJ1-4; v_call: TRBV18; clone_size: NA
cdr3_aa: CASSMTLASGANVLTF; cdr3_nt: TGTGCCAGTAGTATGACGTTAGCCTCTGGGGCCAACGTCCTGACTTTC; d_call: NA; j_call: TRBJ2-6; v_call: TRBV19; clone_size: once
cdr3_aa: CASRMGLAGETQYF; cdr3_nt: TGTGCCAGCAGGATGGGACTAGCGGGGGAGACCCAGTACTTC; d_call: TRBD2; j_call: TRBJ2-5; v_call: TRBV27; clone_size: NA
cdr3_aa: CASSRQGYGYTF; cdr3_nt: TGTGCCAGTAGCAGACAGGGCTATGGCTACACCTTC; d_call: TRBD1; j_call: TRBJ1-2; v_call: TRBV19; clone_size: once
cdr3_aa: CASSLLSGYSNQPQHF; cdr3_nt: TGTGCCAGCAGTTTGTTAAGCGGGTATAGCAATCAGCCCCAGCATTTT; d_call: NA; j_call: TRBJ1-5; v_call: TRBV28; clone_size: few
cdr3_aa: CASSLDSGGTGELFF; cdr3_nt: TGTGCCAGCAGCTTAGATTCAGGGGGGACCGGGGAGCTGTTTTTT; d_call: NA; j_call: TRBJ2-2; v_call: TRBV11-3; clone_size: once
cdr3_aa: CASSRGHLALYGYTF; cdr3_nt: TGTGCCAGCAGCCGCGGGCATTTAGCCCTCTATGGCTACACCTTC; d_call: NA; j_call: TRBJ1-2; v_call: TRBV4-2; clone_size: NA
cdr3_aa: CASSEYGSRYQETQYF; cdr3_nt: TGTGCCAGCAGTGAATATGGGTCTAGGTACCAAGAGACCCAGTACTTC; d_call: NA; j_call: TRBJ2-5; v_call: TRBV6-1; clone_size: NA
cdr3_aa: CASSLFIRDQPQHF; cdr3_nt: TGCGCCAGCAGCCTATTTATCAGGGATCAGCCCCAGCATTTT; d_call: NA; j_call: TRBJ1-5; v_call: TRBV4-1; clone_size: few
cdr3_aa: CASSLTTGSGNTIYF; cdr3_nt: TGTGCCAGCAGCCTAACTACAGGGTCTGGAAACACCATATATTTT; d_call: NA; j_call: TRBJ1-3; v_call: TRBV13; clone_size: few
cdr3_aa: CASSQSARGPSEAFF; cdr3_nt: TGCGCCAGCAGCCAATCGGCCCGAGGGCCCTCAGAAGCTTTCTTT; d_call: NA; j_call: TRBJ1-1; v_call: TRBV4-3; clone_size: NA